This entry lists 19 T cell receptor beta chains sequenced from one sample in a study of shared clonotypes between healthy human individuals. Profiling relied on immunoSEQ multiplex PCR, and the TCRdb table lists in-frame clones only, not all of them. The repertoire includes more than 500,000 clones, 95% to 97% of them detected once, and about 0.067% sits in the top ten. Source material: naive CD4+ T cells sorted from blood. Subset described: CD45RA+ positively selected. The receptors originated from a woman younger than 45 in good health.

The CDR3 bases are TGTGCCAGCAGGCCCGGACAGGAAGGGCGAGGCTACACCTTC. Its protein is CASRPGQEGRGYTF. The J gene is TRBJ1-2, the V gene TRBV28; the match to TRBD1 covers 7 bases. Germline V CDR1 and CDR2: MDHEN, SYDVKM. The CDR3 sequence is 14 residues long. Trimming at V came to 6 bases and at J to 8 bases, leaving 12 bases not matched to a gene.

The V and J genes are TRBV19 and TRBJ2-6; perhaps TRBD1 as D (6 bases). The length of the CDR3 is 16 residues. V shed 6 bases and J shed 0 bases, with 12 bases lying between them. CDR1 and CDR2 from the germline V gene are LNHDA and SQIVND (reference sequence). CDR3 nucleotides: TGTGCCAGTAGACAGGGCTCAAGCTCTGGGGCCAACGTCCTGACTTTC. Translation: CASRQGSSSGANVLTF.

The genes are TRBV13 and TRBJ2-5, with D perhaps matching TRBD2 (5 bases). Judging by the DNA end, TRBJ2-7 fits better; the J call may be wrong. CDR1 PRHDT and CDR2 FYEKMQ come from the germline V gene (reference sequence). The CDR3 has 13 residues. CDR3 amino acids: CASSRVGAYEQYF. CDR3 DNA: TGTGCCAGCAGCAGAGTCGGGGCCTACGAGCAGTACTTC.

V usage is TRBV5-4 and J usage is TRBJ1-1; possibly TRBD1 for D (6 bases). Trimming removed 1 base at V and 0 bases at J, with 10 bases between. Germline V gene data show CDR1 as SGHNT and CDR2 as YYREEE (reference sequence). CDR3 length equals 15 residues. As DNA, the CDR3 is TGTGCCAGCAGCTTGAAAGGGGGAATGAACACTGAAGCTTTCTTT. Translation gives CASSLKGGMNTEAFF.

The rearrangement links TRBV5-1 to TRBJ2-1; TRBD2 agrees at 7 bases. Germline CDR1 reads SGHRS; CDR2 reads YFSETQ. Trimming at V came to 4 bases and at J to 7 bases, leaving 11 bases not matched to a gene. CDR3 length equals 15 residues. CDR3 sequence (DNA): TGCGCCAGCAGCACGGACGTCCTGGGGGGGAATGAGCAGTTCTTC. Translation gives CASSTDVLGGNEQFF. Looking up the rest from reference TRBV5-1 and TRBJ2-1 gives the full variable domain: KAGVTQTPRYLIKTRGQQVTLSCSPISGHRSVSWYQQTPGQGLQFLFEYFSETQRNKGNFPGRFSGRQFSNSRSEMNVSTLELGDSALYLCASSTDVLGGNEQFFGPGTRLTVL.

The chain combines TRBV2 with TRBJ2-7; 9 bases are a match to TRBD2. This CDR3 is built from 14 residues. The ends lost 2 bases at V and 8 bases at J; junction bases unmatched: 7. Germline CDR1 reads SNHLY; CDR2 reads FYNNEI. The CDR3 region has the DNA TGTGCCAGCAGTGAACTAGCGGGACAAACGAAGCAGTACTTC. It specifies CASSELAGQTKQYF.

The chain carries TRBV9 and TRBJ2-5; the match to TRBD2 covers 10 bases. The CDR3 is 19 amino acids. V was pared by 0 bases and J by 2 bases, with 13 bases of the junction left unmatched. The V gene's germline CDR1 is SGDLS and CDR2 YYNGEE. CDR3 coding DNA: TGTGCCAGCAGCGTAGCTGGGGCTAGCGGGAGATTAGGGCAAGAGACCCAGTACTTC. The encoded protein is CASSVAGASGRLGQETQYF.

The chain couples TRBV28 to TRBJ1-5; TRBD1 might be the D (6 bases). Trimming pared 3 bases from V and 2 bases from J, leaving 11 bases between. The CDR3 spans 15 residues. Germline-derived CDR1 and CDR2 are MDHEN and SYDVKM. The CDR3 here is CASSFPGAGNQPQHF. DNA of the CDR3: TGTGCCAGCAGTTTTCCGGGGGCCGGCAATCAGCCCCAGCATTTT.

CDR3 bases: TGCGCCAGCAGCCAGTATCCCGCGCTCTTCTCCTACAATGAGCAGTTCTTC. The encoded protein is CASSQYPALFSYNEQFF. This chain uses TRBV4-1 with TRBJ2-1; D not certain. This CDR3 is 17 amino acids long. Germline values: CDR1 MGHRA, CDR2 YSYEKL. V dropped 3 bases and J dropped 0 bases, with 15 bases sitting between them.

There are a few counts of this clone. The genes are TRBV14 and TRBJ2-5; D is unclear. There are 14 residues in the CDR3. V was shortened by 4 bases and J by 1 base, with 10 bases between the two germline ends. CDR1 is SGHDN and CDR2 is FVKESK in the germline V gene. CDR3 sequence reads: CASSPVQFQETQYF. Written as DNA, the CDR3 is TGTGCCAGCAGCCCTGTCCAATTCCAAGAGACCCAGTACTTC.

This clone was observed a single time. CDR3 in DNA: TGCGCCAGCAGCTTGGCCGGCAGCTCCTACGAGCAGTACTTC. It is translated as CASSLAGSSYEQYF. The chain joins TRBV5-1 to TRBJ2-5; D is unresolved. The J call could be wrong; TRBJ2-7 is a better fit for the DNA end. Looked up from germline, CDR1 is SGHRS and CDR2 is YFSETQ. CDR3 length: 14 amino acids.

As DNA, the CDR3 is TGTGCCACCAGCAGAGATAGGGGAAGCTCCTACAATGAGCAGTTCTTC. Amino acids: CATSRDRGSSYNEQFF. The rearrangement uses TRBV15 and TRBJ2-1; possibly TRBD1 for D (5 bases). CDR1 and CDR2 (germline): LNHNV, YYDKDF (reference sequence). V dropped 0 bases and J dropped 0 bases, with 9 bases sitting between them. The CDR3 totals 16 residues.

The rearrangement links TRBV11-2 to TRBJ1-5; D is possibly TRBD1 (6 bases). The V gene lost 5 bases and the J gene lost 3 bases, with 11 bases spanning the gap. Germline values: CDR1 SGHAT, CDR2 FQNNGV. The CDR3 totals 14 residues. The CDR3 reads CASSQQGYNQPQHF. CDR3 sequence (DNA): TGTGCCAGCAGCCAACAGGGCTACAATCAGCCCCAGCATTTT.

The chain employs TRBV28 and TRBJ1-2; the D is unclear. Deletions cut 4 bases from V and 4 bases from J, with 1 base between. The germline V gene has CDR1 MDHEN and CDR2 SYDVKM. This CDR3 region has 10 residues. The CDR3 bases are TGTGCCAGCAGTTCCTATGGCTACACCTTC. It codes for CASSSYGYTF.

This clone was detected once. V usage is TRBV7-3 and J usage is TRBJ2-7; 10 nucleotides agree with TRBD2. The CDR3 extends over 14 amino acids. The germline gives CDR1 SGHTA, CDR2 FQGTGA. The V segment lost 4 bases and the J segment 3 bases; nucleotides outside the gene matches: 3. This CDR3 reads CASSSIAGGYEQYF. CDR3 nucleotide sequence: TGTGCCAGCAGCTCAATAGCGGGAGGCTACGAGCAGTACTTC. The full variable domain, with the rest looked up from reference TRBV7-3 and TRBJ2-7, is GAGVSQTPSNKVTEKGKYVELRCDPISGHTALYWYRQSLGQGPEFLIYFQGTGAADDSGLPNDRFFAVRPEGSVSTLKIQRTERGDSAVYLCASSSIAGGYEQYFGPGTRLTVT.

A remark on this clone: The identical CDR3 is also encoded by other nucleotide sequences in the sample. The V and J genes are TRBV6-5 and TRBJ2-3; unclear D gene. Looked up from germline, CDR1 is MNHEY and CDR2 is SVGAGI. V gave up 0 bases and J gave up 3 bases, with 7 bases separating them. This CDR3 has 14 residues. CDR3 coding DNA: TGTGCCAGCAGTTACTCAGGCAGTACAGATACGCAGTATTTT. The encoded protein is CASSYSGSTDTQYF.

The V and J genes are TRBV6-5 and TRBJ2-3; 7 bases match TRBD2. The CDR3 is made up of 14 amino acids. From germline, CDR1 is MNHEY and CDR2 SVGAGI. J was trimmed by 5 bases and V by 4 bases; bases with no gene match: 6. CDR3 protein: CASSSAGAVDTQYF. Here the CDR3 DNA reads TGTGCCAGCAGTTCGGCGGGAGCGGTAGATACGCAGTATTTT.

The gene calls are TRBV11-2 and TRBJ2-2; no reliable D call. Germline CDR1 reads SGHAT; CDR2 reads FQNNGV. The V gene lost 5 bases and the J gene lost 1 base, with 11 bases spanning the gap. There are 15 residues in the CDR3. CDR3 region: CASSPSWGNTGELFF. The CDR3 coding sequence is TGTGCCAGCAGCCCTTCCTGGGGGAACACCGGGGAGCTGTTTTTT.

The rearrangement links TRBV9 to TRBJ2-5; the D gene is possibly TRBD1 (6 bases). CDR1 SGDLS and CDR2 YYNGEE come from the germline V gene. The CDR3 loop spans 15 amino acids. Trimming removed 4 bases at V and 2 bases at J, with 15 bases between. The chain's CDR3 is CASSPGDKKQETQYF. The CDR3 nucleotides read TGTGCCAGCAGCCCCGGGGACAAAAAACAAGAGACCCAGTACTTC.